The subject of this entry is one T cell receptor (beta chain). This CDR3 spans 14 amino acids. Germline V gene sequence: CDR1 GTSNPN, CDR2 SVGIG (reference sequence). V was pared by 1 base and J by 7 bases, with 14 bases between. This entry is derived from a study of cytomegalovirus exposure and HLA in healthy donors. Only in-frame clones appear in the TCRdb table, and some are missing; sequencing was by immunoSEQ multiplex PCR. The sample contains more than 150,000 clones, approximately 84% of which appear only once. This receptor was obtained from a man aged 18 to 35 in good health and CMV-seropositive. The source material was PBMCs. The chain combines TRBV30 with TRBJ1-5; no definite D call. CDR3 amino acids: CAWSGGGGLQPQHF. CDR3 nucleotides: TGTGCCTGGAGTGGAGGCGGCGGGCTGCAGCCCCAGCATTTT. The full variable domain, its missing parts supplied by reference TRBV30 and TRBJ1-5, is SQTIHQWPATLVQPVGSPLSLECTVEGTSNPNLYWYRQAAGRGLQLLFYSVGIGQISSEVPQNLSASRPQDRQFILSSKKLLLSDSGFYLCAWSGGGGLQPQHFGDGTRLSIL.